Here is one TCR beta chain with its context. Its antigen has not been determined. No much larger clonotype is one base removed from it; base qualities were not supplied. TCRbeta CDR3 regions were amplified from genomic DNA using the immunoSEQ Assay, a bias-controlled multiplex PCR. The paper's processing steps were these. The number of nucleated cells in each sample was estimated by amplification of reference gene primers within the assay. To quantify the absolute abundance of each unique TCRbeta CDR3 rearrangement, sequence reads were collapsed and filtered. For each sample, productive Simpson clonality was calculated as the square root of Simpson's diversity index over productive rearrangements. Drawn from immuneACCESS, this table holds only the in-frame rearrangements with V and J called that TCRdb kept. Clones are partly lost; checked studies trace under half to an unresolved V gene and leave the rest unexplained. V and J calls and clone size are given by that table; D and trimming were obtained from the DNA. In all, the sample holds 130,000 to 150,000 clones, and under 85% of those were seen once. The top ten clones comprise roughly 8.6% of the sample.

Whole blood was collected in K2EDTA tubes by collaborating institutions according to the institutions' own protocols. For TCRbeta analysis, collaborator samples were shipped as frozen whole blood, as isolated PBMCs, or as DNA extracted from either sample type. This entry comes from a study of blood T cell repertoires in COVID-19 (dated by TCRdb to about 2020). Study-wide context: The collaborator samples originated in the United States, Italy and Spain and spanned the acute and convalescent phases of COVID-19. The material from the prospective study consisted of cDNA or gDNA derived from T cells, B-cell-depleted T cells, or PBMCs. The dataset comprised deeply sampled blood TCRbeta repertoires from subjects exposed to, actively infected with, or recovered from COVID-19. A freely available public database, intended as a resource for researchers studying the immune response to SARS-CoV-2, is where the repertoires were released. Samples came from the ongoing ImmuneRACE study (first 160 participants) plus 1,254 subjects from 6 global collaborators. Nearly every sample came with metadata listing a de-identified subject ID, COVID-19 status, age in years and sex. Where available, HLA class I and class II types were taken from metadata supplied by the sample provider and were not determined by assay-based typing.

General conclusions and limits of the study: How much clinical and demographic metadata was included differed by source and by participant, and the metadata was provided uncurated.

The cysteine opens and the phenylalanine closes a CDR3 of 21 amino acids. Only the CDR3 DNA is retained, 63 bases long and in frame from the first base. The germline V gene encodes CDR1 LNHDA and CDR2 SQIVND (reference sequence). Germline trimming: 5 bases from V, 0 bases from J; junction bases outside gene matches: 22. The sequenced material came from peripheral blood. The sequence joins TRBV19 to TRBJ1-1, with 9 junctional bases fitting TRBD1. The TCR sequence derives from a woman older than 75 in a cohort sampled during active or convalescent COVID-19. CDR3 sequence: CASSHYGTGLARAPMNTEAFF. The bases read TGTGCCAGTAGTCATTACGGGACAGGGTTGGCCCGGGCCCCGATGAACACTGAAGCTTTCTTT. The entire variable domain, with the stretches around the CDR3 drawn from the reference TRBV19 and TRBJ1-1 proteins, is DGGITQSPKYLFRKEGQNVTLSCEQNLNHDAMYWYRQDPGQGLRLIYYSQIVNDFQKGDIAEGYSVSREKKESFPLTVTSAQKNPTAFYLCASSHYGTGLARAPMNTEAFFGQGTRLTVV.